The following is a T cell receptor (beta chain) sequence with its context. Its antigen remains unknown. V lost 5 bases to trimming and J lost 8 bases, with 7 bases between them. This CDR3 comprises 11 residues. Germline V gives CDR1 SEHNR, CDR2 FQNEAQ (reference sequence). Next came a second PCR, run for roughly 6 to 11 cycles, which used a sample-barcoded 5' primer along with a J-beta primer mix. Each single sample gave us at least 2.5 million CDR3-containing paired-end reads. TCRdb redid the calling of the 5' RACE reads with MiXCR, one entry per CDR3 protein. The table shows 1.5 million to 1.9 million distinct CDR3 sequences, with approximately 43% occurring only once. The sample comes from a study of blood T cells in healthy people across ages. About the study: Researchers report that template switching captured about one barcoded beta molecule per two T cells.

Researchers isolated at least 7 million PBMCs per sample. Broader study findings: Bulk PBMC profiling left naive and antigen-experienced comparisons inconclusive.

The sequenced sample was blood. The chain is built from TRBV7-9 and TRBJ2-1, with D unresolved. The TCR originated in a woman under 30 in good health. The CDR3 is CASSKTYEQFF. CDR3 in DNA: TGTGCCAGCAGCAAGACCTATGAGCAGTTCTTC.